This T cell receptor (beta chain) derives from a study of identical twins. MiXCR, applied by TCRdb to the 5' RACE reads, yields one record per CDR3 protein. The data contain around 100,000 distinct CDR3 sequences, about 6.1% of them singletons. The CDR3 length is 17 residues. The germline V gene has CDR1 SGHAT and CDR2 FQNNGV. V lost 1 base and J 0 bases, leaving 15 bases between the germline ends. Material: memory T cells sorted from blood. The rearrangement links TRBV11-2 to TRBJ1-1; D unresolved. The clonotype was recovered from a woman between 50 and 59 years old in good health. CDR3 sequence reads: CASSLGVARRMNTEAFF. DNA of the CDR3: TGTGCCAGCAGCTTAGGGGTGGCCAGGAGGATGAACACTGAAGCTTTCTTT.